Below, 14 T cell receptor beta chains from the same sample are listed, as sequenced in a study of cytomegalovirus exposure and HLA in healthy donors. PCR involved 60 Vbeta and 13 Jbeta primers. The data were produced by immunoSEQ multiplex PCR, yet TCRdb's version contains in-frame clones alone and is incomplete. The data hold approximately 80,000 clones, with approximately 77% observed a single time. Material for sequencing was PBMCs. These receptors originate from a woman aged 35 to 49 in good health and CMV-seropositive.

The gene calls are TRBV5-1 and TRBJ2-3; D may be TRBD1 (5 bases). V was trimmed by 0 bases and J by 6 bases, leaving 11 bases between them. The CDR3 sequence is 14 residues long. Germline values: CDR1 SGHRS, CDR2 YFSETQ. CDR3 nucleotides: TGCGCCAGCAGCTTGGGACAGTTTCTGGATACGCAGTATTTT. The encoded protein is CASSLGQFLDTQYF.

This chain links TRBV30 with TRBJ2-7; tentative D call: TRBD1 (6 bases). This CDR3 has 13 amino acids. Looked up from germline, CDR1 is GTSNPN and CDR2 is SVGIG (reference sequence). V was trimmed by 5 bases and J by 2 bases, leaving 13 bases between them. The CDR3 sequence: CAWDQKGAYEQYF. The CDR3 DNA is TGTGCCTGGGACCAAAAGGGGGCCTACGAGCAGTACTTC.

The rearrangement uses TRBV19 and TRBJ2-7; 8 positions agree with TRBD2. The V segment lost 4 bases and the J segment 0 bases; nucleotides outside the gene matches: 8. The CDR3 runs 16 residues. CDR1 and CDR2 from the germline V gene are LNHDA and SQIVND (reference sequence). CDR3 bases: TGTGCCAGTAGTAGTAGCGGGAACTCTCTCTCCTACGAGCAGTACTTC. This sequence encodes CASSSSGNSLSYEQYF. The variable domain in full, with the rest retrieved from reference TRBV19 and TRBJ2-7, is DGGITQSPKYLFRKEGQNVTLSCEQNLNHDAMYWYRQDPGQGLRLIYYSQIVNDFQKGDIAEGYSVSREKKESFPLTVTSAQKNPTAFYLCASSSSGNSLSYEQYFGPGTRLTVT.

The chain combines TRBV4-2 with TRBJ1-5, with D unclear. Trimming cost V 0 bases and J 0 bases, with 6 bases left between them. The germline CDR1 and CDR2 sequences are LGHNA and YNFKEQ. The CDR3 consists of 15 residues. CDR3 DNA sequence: TGTGCCAGCAGCCAAGATCTGAGTAGCAATCAGCCCCAGCATTTT. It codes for CASSQDLSSNQPQHF.

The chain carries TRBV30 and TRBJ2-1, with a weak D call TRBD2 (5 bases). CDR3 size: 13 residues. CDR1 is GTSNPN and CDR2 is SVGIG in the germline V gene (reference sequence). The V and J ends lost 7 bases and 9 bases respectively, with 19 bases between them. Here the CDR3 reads CASTEPADSEQFF. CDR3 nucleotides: TGTGCCTCAACCGAACCCGCGGACTCTGAGCAGTTCTTC.

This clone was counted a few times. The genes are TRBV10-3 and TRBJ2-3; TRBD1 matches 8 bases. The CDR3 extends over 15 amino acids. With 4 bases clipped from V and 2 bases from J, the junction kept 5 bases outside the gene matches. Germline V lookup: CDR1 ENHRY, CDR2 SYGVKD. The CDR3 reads CAISGRQGHTDTQYF. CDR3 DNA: TGTGCCATCAGTGGGAGACAGGGGCACACAGATACGCAGTATTTT.

The CDR3 spells CASSPDILDREYSNQPQHF. The CDR3 DNA sequence: TGCGCCAGCAGCCCCGACATTTTAGACAGAGAGTATAGCAATCAGCCCCAGCATTTT. The chain is built from TRBV4-1 and TRBJ1-5, with D possibly matching TRBD1 (5 bases). This CDR3 is 19 amino acids long. V gave up 4 bases and J gave up 0 bases, with 22 bases separating them. In germline, CDR1 is MGHRA, CDR2 YSYEKL.

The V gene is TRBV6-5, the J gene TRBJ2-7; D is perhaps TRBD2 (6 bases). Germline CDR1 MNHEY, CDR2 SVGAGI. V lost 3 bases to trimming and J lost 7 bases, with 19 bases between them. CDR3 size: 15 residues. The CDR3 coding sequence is TGTGCCAGCAGTTATGGCTTCTCCGGGGGTGGGGAGCAGTACTTC. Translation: CASSYGFSGGGEQYF.

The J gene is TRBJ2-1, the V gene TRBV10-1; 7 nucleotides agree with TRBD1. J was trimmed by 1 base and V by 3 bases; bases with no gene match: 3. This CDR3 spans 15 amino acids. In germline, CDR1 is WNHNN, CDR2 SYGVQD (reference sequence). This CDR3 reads CASSDLTGSYNEQFF. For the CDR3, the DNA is TGCGCCAGCAGTGATCTGACAGGGTCCTACAATGAGCAGTTCTTC.

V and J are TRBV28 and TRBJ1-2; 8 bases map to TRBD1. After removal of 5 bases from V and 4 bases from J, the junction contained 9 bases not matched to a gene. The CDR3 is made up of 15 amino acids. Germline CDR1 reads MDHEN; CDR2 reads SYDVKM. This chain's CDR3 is CASSASGGAGYGYTF. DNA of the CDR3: TGTGCCAGCAGTGCCTCAGGGGGCGCGGGCTATGGCTACACCTTC.

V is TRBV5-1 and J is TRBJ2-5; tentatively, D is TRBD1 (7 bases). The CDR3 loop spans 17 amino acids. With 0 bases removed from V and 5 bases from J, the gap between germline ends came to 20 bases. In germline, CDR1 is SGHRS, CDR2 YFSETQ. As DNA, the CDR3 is TGCGCCAGCAGCTTGGTCATAGGAGGGGGCTCGGTGGAGACCCAGTACTTC. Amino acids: CASSLVIGGGSVETQYF.

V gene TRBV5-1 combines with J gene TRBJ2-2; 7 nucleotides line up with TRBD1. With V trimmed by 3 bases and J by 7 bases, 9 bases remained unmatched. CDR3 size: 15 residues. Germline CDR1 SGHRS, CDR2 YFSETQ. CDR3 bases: TGCGCCAGCAGCTCAACAGGGGTGCAAGGCGGGGAGCTGTTTTTT. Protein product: CASSSTGVQGGELFF. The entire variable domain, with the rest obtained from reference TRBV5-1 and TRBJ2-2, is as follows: KAGVTQTPRYLIKTRGQQVTLSCSPISGHRSVSWYQQTPGQGLQFLFEYFSETQRNKGNFPGRFSGRQFSNSRSEMNVSTLELGDSALYLCASSSTGVQGGELFFGEGSRLTVL.

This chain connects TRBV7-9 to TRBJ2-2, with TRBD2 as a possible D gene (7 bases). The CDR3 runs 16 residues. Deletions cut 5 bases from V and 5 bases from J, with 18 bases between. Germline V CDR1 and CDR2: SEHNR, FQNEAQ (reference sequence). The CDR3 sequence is CASSRKAGATTGELFF. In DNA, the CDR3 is TGTGCCAGCAGCAGAAAGGCGGGGGCTACAACCGGGGAGCTGTTTTTT.

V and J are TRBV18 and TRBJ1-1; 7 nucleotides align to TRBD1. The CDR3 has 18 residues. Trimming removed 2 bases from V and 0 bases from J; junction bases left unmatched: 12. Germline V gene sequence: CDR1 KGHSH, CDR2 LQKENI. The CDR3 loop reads CASSPWEGMTGMNTEAFF. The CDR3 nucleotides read TGTGCCAGCTCACCATGGGAAGGAATGACAGGGATGAACACTGAAGCTTTCTTT.